This TCR beta chain was identified during a study of blood T cell repertoires in COVID-19 (dated by TCRdb to the early 2020s). Study-wide context: Samples from collaborators originated in the United States, Italy and Spain and spanned both the acute and convalescent phases of COVID-19. The samples were drawn from two sources: the first 160 participants of the ongoing ImmuneRACE study, and over 1,000 subjects contributed by 6 global collaborators. The prospective study material was composed of cDNA or gDNA derived from T cells, B-cell-depleted T cells, or PBMCs. The dataset comprised deeply sampled blood TCRbeta repertoires from subjects exposed to, actively infected with, or recovered from COVID-19. The sample metadata nearly always contained a de-identified subject ID, COVID-19 status, age in years and sex. The repertoires were released in a freely available public database meant as a resource for research on the immune response to SARS-CoV-2. Where available, HLA class I and class II types were taken from metadata supplied by the sample provider and were not determined by assay-based typing.

Overall study outcomes, separate from this receptor: How much clinical and demographic metadata was included differed by source and by participant, and the metadata was provided uncurated.

A few counts support this clone. Its antigen remains unidentified. Base qualities are not provided; no much larger clone lies one nucleotide away. Whole blood was collected in K2EDTA tubes by collaborating institutions according to the institutions' own protocols. For TCRbeta analysis, collaborators shipped samples as frozen whole blood, isolated PBMCs, or DNA extracted from either of those sample types. TCRbeta CDR3 regions were amplified from genomic DNA by means of the immunoSEQ Assay, a bias-controlled multiplex PCR. As for how the authors treated the data: Within the assay, amplification of reference gene primers was used to estimate how many nucleated cells each sample contained. To quantify the absolute abundance of each unique TCRbeta CDR3 rearrangement, sequence reads were collapsed and filtered. For each sample, productive Simpson clonality was calculated as the square root of Simpson's diversity index over productive rearrangements. TCRdb carries this immuneACCESS record with in-frame sequences only. Its versions omit some clonotypes, under half of them owing to an unresolved V gene in the studies checked, with the rest unexplained. The V and J calls and the clone size are those of that table, but D and trimming were determined from the DNA. This sample has 12,000 or so clones in its table, and around 82% of those were observed once. The top ten clonotypes cover about a fifth of the sample.

The CDR3 runs 17 amino acids, cysteine and phenylalanine included. CDR3 DNA only is kept here, 51 bases in frame from base 1. Via the germline V gene, CDR1 is SGHAT and CDR2 FQNNGV. Between the V and J ends, shortened by 5 bases and 5 bases respectively, the junction contains 24 bases. This chain is built from TRBV11-2 and TRBJ1-1; no D segment can be confidently identified. The receptor was isolated from a human donor in a cohort sampled during active COVID-19. Material for sequencing was peripheral blood. The nucleotide sequence is TGTGCCAGCAGCCCTCGGGCAGGCCAGATTCGGGGAACTGAAGCTTTCTTT. Translated, this gives CASSPRAGQIRGTEAFF. The full variable domain, completed from the reference TRBV11-2 and TRBJ1-1 proteins outside the CDR3, reads EAGVAQSPRYKIIEKRQSVAFWCNPISGHATLYWYQQILGQGPKLLIQFQNNGVVDDSQLPKDRFSAERLKGVDSTLKIQPAKLEDSAVYLCASSPRAGQIRGTEAFFGQGTRLTVV.